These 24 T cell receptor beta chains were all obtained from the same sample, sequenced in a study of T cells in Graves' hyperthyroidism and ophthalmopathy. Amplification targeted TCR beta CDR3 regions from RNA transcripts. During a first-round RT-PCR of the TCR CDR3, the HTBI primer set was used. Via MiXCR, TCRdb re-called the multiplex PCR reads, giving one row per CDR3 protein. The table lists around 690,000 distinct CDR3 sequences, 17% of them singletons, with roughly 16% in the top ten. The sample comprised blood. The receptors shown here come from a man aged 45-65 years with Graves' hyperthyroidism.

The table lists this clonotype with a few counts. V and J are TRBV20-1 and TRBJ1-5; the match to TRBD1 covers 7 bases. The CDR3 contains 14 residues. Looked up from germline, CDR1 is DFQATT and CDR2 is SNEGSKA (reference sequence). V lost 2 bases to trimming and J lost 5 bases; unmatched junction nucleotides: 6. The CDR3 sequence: CSARNRGEDQPQHF. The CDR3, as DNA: TGCAGTGCTAGAAACAGGGGAGAGGATCAGCCCCAGCATTTT.

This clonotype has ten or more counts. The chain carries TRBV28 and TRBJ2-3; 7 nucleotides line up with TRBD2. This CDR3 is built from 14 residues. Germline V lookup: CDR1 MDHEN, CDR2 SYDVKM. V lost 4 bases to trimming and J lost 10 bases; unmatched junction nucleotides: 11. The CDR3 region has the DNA TGTGCCAGCAGTTGGCCAACGGGGGAGGGTGCGCAGTATTTT. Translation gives CASSWPTGEGAQYF.

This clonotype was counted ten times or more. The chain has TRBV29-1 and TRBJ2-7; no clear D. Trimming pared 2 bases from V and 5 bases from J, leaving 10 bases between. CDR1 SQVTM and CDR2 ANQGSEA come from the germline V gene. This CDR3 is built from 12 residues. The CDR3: CSVESLFHEQYF. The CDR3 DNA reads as TGCAGCGTTGAAAGTCTCTTCCACGAGCAGTACTTC.

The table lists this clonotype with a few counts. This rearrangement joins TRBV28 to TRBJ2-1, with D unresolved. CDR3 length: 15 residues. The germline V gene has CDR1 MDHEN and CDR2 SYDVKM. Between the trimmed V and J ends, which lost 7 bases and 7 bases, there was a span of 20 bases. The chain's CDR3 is CASNAARAEGNEQFF. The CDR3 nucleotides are TGTGCCAGCAATGCAGCAAGGGCTGAAGGGAATGAGCAGTTCTTC.

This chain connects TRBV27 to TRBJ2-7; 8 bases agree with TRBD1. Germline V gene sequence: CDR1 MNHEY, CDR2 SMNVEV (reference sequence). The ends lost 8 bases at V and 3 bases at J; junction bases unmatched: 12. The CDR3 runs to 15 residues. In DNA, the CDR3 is TGTGCCAGCCCCTACTATGGACAGGGACACTACGAGCAGTACTTC. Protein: CASPYYGQGHYEQYF.

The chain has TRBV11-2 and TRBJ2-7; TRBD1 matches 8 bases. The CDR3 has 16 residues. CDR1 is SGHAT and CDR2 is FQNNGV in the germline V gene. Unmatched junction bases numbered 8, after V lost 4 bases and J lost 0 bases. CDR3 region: CASSSIRQGISYEQYF. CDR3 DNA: TGTGCCAGCAGCTCAATCCGACAGGGGATCTCCTACGAGCAGTACTTC.

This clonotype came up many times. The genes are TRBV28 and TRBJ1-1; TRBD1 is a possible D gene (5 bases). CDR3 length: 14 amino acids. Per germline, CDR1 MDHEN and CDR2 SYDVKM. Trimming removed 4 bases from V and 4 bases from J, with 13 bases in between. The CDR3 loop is CASSYRGRTTEAFF. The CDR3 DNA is TGTGCCAGCAGTTATCGGGGACGGACCACTGAAGCTTTCTTT.

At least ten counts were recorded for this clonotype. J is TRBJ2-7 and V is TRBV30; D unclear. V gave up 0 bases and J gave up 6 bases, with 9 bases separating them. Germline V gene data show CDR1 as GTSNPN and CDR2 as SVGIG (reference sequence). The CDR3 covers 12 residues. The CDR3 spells CAWSVIPTEQYF. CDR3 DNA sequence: TGTGCCTGGAGTGTGATACCTACCGAGCAGTACTTC.

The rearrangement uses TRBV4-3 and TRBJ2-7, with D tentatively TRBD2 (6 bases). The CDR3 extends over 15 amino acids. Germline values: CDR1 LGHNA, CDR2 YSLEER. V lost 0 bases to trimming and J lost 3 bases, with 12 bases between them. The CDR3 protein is CASSQESRGYYEQYF. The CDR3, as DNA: TGCGCCAGCAGCCAAGAGTCGCGGGGATACTACGAGCAGTACTTC.

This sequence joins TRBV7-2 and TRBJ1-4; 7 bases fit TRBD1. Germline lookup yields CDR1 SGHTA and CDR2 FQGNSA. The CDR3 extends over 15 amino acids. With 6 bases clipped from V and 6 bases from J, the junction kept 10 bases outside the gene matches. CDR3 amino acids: CASRSSGGSDEKLFF. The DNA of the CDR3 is TGTGCCAGCAGGTCCTCAGGGGGATCTGATGAAAAACTGTTTTTT. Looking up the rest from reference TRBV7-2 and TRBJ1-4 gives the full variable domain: GAGVSQSPSNKVTEKGKDVELRCDPISGHTALYWYRQSLGQGLEFLIYFQGNSAPDKSGLPSDRFSAERTGGSVSTLTIQRTQQEDSAVYLCASRSSGGSDEKLFFGSGTQLSVL.

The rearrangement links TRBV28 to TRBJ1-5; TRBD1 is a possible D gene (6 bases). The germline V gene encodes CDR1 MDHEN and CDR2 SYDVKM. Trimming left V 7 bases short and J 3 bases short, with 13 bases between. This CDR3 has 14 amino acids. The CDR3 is CASTDAGANQPQHF. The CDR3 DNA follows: TGTGCCAGCACGGACGCGGGGGCCAATCAGCCCCAGCATTTT.

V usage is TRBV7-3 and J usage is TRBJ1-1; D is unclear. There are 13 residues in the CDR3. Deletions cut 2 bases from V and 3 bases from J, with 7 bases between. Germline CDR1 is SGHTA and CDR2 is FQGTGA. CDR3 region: CASSLLIDTEAFF. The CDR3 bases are TGTGCCAGCAGCTTATTAATAGACACTGAAGCTTTCTTT.

The CDR3 region is CASRPGTGGPTGELFF. The CDR3 bases are TGTGCCAGCAGACCCGGGACAGGGGGCCCAACCGGGGAGCTGTTTTTT. The chain joins TRBV5-4 to TRBJ2-2; 12 bases are a match to TRBD1. CDR3 length: 16 residues. V gave up 5 bases and J gave up 5 bases; unmatched junction bases: 7. Per the germline V gene, CDR1 is SGHNT and CDR2 is YYREEE (reference sequence).

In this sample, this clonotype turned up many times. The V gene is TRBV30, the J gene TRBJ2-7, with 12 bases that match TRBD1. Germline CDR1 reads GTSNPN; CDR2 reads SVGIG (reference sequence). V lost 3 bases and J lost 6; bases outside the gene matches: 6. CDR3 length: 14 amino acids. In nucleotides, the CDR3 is TGTGCCTGGAGGGGGGACAGGGGGCTCCCCGAGCAGTACTTC. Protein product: CAWRGDRGLPEQYF.

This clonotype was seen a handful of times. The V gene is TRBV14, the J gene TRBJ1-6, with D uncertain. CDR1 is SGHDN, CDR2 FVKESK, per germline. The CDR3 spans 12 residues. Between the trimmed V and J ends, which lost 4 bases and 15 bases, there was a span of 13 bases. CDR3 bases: TGTGCCAGCAGCCTCCCCGGTGGAGGCCTCCACTTT. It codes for CASSLPGGGLHF.

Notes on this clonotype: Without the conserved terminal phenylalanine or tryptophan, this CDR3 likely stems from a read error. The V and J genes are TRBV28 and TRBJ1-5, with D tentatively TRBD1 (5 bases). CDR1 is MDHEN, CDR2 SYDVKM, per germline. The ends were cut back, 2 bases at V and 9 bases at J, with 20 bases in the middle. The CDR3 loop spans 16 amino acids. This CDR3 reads CASSLSISGLGRPQHV. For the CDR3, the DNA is TGTGCCAGCAGTTTAAGTATCTCGGGGCTCGGGCGGCCCCAGCATGTT.

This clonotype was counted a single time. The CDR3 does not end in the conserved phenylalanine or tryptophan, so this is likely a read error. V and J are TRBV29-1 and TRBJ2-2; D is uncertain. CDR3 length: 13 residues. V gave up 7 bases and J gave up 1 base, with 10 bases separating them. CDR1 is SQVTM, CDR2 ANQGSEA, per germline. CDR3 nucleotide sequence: TGCAGCGCTGCAAGACAGAACACCGGGGAGCTGTTTATT. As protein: CSAARQNTGELFI.

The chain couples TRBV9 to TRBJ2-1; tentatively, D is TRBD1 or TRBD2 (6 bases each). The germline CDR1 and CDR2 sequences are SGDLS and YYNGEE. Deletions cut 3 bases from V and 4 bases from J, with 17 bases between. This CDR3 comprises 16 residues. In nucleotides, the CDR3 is TGTGCCAGCAGCGAGGGGATGGGGGGCTCGTACAATGAGCAGTTCTTC. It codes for CASSEGMGGSYNEQFF.

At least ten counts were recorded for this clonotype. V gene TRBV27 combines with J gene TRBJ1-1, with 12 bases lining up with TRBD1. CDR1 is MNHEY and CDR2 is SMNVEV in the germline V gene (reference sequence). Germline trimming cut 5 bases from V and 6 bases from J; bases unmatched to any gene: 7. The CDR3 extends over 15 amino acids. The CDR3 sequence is CASSLRDRGRSEAFF. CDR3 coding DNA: TGTGCCAGCAGTCTCCGGGACAGGGGGCGGTCTGAAGCTTTCTTT.

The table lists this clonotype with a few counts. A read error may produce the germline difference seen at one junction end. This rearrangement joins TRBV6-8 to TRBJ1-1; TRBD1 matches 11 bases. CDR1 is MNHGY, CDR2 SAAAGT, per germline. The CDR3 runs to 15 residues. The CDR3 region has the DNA TGCGCCAGCAGTGCCGGGACAGGGGGGATTCGGGAAGCTTTCTTT. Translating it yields CASSAGTGGIREAFF.

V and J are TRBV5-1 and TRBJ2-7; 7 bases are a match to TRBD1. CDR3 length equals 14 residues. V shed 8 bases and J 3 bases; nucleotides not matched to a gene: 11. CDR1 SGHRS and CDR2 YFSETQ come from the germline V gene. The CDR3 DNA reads TGCGCCAGTACTAATCCGGGACAGTACTACGAGCAGTACTTC. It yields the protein CASTNPGQYYEQYF.

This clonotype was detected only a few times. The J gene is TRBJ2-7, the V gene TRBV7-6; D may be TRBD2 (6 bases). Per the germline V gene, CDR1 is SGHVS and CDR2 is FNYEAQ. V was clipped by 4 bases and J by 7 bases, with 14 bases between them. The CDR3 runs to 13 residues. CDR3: CASSWEEEGEQYF. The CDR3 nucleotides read TGTGCCAGCAGCTGGGAGGAGGAAGGGGAGCAGTACTTC.

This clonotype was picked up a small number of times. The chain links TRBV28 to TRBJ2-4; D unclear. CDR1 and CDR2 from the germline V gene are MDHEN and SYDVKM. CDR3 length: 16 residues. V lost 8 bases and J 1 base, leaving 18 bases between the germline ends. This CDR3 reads CASQNWYLAAKNIQYF. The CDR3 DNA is TGTGCCAGCCAAAACTGGTATCTCGCGGCCAAAAACATTCAGTACTTC.

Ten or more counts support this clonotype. CDR3 sequence: CASGSFSRGLYEQYF. In nucleotides, the CDR3 is TGTGCCAGCGGGAGCTTTAGCAGGGGACTCTACGAGCAGTACTTC. The rearrangement uses TRBV2 and TRBJ2-7; D assignment may be TRBD1 or TRBD2 (6 bases each). Per the germline V gene, CDR1 is SNHLY and CDR2 is FYNNEI. CDR3 length: 15 amino acids. The V gene lost 8 bases and the J gene lost 3 bases, with 20 bases spanning the gap.